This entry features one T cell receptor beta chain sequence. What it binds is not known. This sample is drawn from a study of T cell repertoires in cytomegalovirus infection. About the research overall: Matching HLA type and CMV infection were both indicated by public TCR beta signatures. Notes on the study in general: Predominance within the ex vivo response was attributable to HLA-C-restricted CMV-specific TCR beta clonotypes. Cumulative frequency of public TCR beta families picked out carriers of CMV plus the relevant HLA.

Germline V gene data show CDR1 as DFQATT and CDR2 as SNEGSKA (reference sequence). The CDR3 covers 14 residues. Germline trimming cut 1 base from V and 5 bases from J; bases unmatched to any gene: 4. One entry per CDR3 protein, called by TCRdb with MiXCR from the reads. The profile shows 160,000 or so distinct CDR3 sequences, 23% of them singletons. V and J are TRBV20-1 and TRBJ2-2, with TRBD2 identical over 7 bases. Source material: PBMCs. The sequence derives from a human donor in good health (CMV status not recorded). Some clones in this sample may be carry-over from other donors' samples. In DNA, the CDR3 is TGCAGTGCTAGAGCTATGCGGGGGACCGGGGAGCTGTTTTTT. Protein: CSARAMRGTGELFF.